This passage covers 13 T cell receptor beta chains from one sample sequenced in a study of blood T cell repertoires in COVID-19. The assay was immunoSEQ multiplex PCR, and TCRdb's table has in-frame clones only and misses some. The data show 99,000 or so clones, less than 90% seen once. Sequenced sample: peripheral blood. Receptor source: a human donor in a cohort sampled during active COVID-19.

The CDR3, as DNA: TGTGCCAGCAGCTCGGGGTTAAGACAGGGAGTAGGCAATGAGCAGTTCTTC. It translates to CASSSGLRQGVGNEQFF. The rearrangement joins TRBV5-6 to TRBJ2-1; 7 bases map to TRBD1. Germline trimming cut 3 bases from V and 6 bases from J; bases unmatched to any gene: 15. Germline V lookup: CDR1 SGHDT, CDR2 YYEEEE. This CDR3 has 17 amino acids. Complete variable domain (other parts from reference TRBV5-6 and TRBJ2-1): DAGVTQSPTHLIKTRGQQVTLRCSPKSGHDTVSWYQQALGQGPQFIFQYYEEEERQRGNFPDRFSGHQFPNYSSELNVNALLLGDSALYLCASSSGLRQGVGNEQFFGPGTRLTVL.

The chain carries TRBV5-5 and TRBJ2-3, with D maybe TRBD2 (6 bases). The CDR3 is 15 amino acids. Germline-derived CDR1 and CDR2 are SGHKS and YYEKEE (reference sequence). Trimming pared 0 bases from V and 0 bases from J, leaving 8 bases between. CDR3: CASSLASVSTDTQYF. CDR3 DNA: TGTGCCAGCAGCTTGGCTAGCGTCAGCACAGATACGCAGTATTTT.

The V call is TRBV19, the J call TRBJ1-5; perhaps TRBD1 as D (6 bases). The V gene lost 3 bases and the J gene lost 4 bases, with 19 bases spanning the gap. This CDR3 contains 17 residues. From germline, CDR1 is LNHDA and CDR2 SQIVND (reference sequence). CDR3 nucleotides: TGTGCCAGTAGTATTTCCAGGGGAGCGGGGACTAATCAGCCCCAGCATTTT. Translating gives CASSISRGAGTNQPQHF.

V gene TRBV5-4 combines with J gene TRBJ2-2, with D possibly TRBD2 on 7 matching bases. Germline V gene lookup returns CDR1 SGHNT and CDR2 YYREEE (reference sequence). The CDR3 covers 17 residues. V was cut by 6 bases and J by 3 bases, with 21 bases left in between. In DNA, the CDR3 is TGTGCCAGCAAATGGGGGGGCGGGAGTGGTCACACCGGGGAGCTGTTTTTT. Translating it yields CASKWGGGSGHTGELFF.

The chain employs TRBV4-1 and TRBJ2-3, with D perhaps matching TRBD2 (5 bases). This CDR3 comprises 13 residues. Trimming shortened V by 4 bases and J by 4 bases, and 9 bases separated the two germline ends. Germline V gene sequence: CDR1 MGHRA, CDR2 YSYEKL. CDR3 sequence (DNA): TGCGCCAGCAGCCTGGCGGGCGCAGATACGCAGTATTTT. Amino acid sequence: CASSLAGADTQYF.

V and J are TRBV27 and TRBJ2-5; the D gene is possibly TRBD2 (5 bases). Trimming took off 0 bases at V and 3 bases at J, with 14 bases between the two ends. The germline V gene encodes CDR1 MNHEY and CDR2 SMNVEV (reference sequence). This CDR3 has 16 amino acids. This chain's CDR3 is CASSLSIVGGKETQYF. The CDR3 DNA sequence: TGTGCCAGCAGTTTATCGATCGTCGGAGGTAAAGAGACCCAGTACTTC.

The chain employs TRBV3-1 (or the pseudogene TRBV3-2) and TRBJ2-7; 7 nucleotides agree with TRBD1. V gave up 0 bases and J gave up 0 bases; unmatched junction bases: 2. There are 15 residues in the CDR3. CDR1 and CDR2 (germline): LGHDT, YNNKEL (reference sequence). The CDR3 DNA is TGTGCCAGCAGCCAAGATCCAGGGGGCTCCTACGAGCAGTACTTC. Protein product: CASSQDPGGSYEQYF.

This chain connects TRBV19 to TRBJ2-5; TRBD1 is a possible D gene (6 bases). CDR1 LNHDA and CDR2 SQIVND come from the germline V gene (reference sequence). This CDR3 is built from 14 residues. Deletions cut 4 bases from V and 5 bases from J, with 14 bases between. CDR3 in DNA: TGTGCCAGTAGTAGGGCAGGGGTCGGTGAGACCCAGTACTTC. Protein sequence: CASSRAGVGETQYF. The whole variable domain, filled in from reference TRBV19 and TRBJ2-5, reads DGGITQSPKYLFRKEGQNVTLSCEQNLNHDAMYWYRQDPGQGLRLIYYSQIVNDFQKGDIAEGYSVSREKKESFPLTVTSAQKNPTAFYLCASSRAGVGETQYFGPGTRLLVL.

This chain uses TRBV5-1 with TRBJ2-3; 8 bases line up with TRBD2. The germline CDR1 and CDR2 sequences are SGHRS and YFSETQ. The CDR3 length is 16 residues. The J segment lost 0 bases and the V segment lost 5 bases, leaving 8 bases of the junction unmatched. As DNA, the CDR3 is TGCGCCAGCAGACCACAAGCGGGGGCAAGCACAGATACGCAGTATTTT. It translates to CASRPQAGASTDTQYF.

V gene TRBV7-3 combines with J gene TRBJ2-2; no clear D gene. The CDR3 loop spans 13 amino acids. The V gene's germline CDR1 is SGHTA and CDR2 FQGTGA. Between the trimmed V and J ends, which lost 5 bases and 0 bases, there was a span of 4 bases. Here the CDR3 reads CASSQSNTGELFF. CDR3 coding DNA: TGTGCCAGCAGCCAGTCGAACACCGGGGAGCTGTTTTTT.

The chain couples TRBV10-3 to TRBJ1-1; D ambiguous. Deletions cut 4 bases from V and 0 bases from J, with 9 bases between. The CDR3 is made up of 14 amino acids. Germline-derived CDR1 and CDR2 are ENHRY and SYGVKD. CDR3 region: CAISAGIMNTEAFF. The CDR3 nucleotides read TGTGCCATCAGTGCGGGGATTATGAACACTGAAGCTTTCTTT.

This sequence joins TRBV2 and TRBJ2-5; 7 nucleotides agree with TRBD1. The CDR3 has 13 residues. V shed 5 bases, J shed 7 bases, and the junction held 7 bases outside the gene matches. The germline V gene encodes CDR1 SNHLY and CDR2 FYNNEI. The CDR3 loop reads CASSLDREWTQYF. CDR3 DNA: TGTGCCAGCAGTCTAGACAGGGAGTGGACCCAGTACTTC.

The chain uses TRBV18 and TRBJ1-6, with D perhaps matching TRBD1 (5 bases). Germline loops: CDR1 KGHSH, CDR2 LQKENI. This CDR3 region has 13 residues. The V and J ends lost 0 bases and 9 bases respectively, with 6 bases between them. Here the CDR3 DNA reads TGTGCCAGCTCACCACCGGGGGGTTCACCCCTCCACTTT. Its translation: CASSPPGGSPLHF.